This TCR beta chain was sequenced in a study of blood T cells in healthy people across ages. Deletions cut 4 bases from V and 7 bases from J, with 14 bases between. Germline-derived CDR1 and CDR2 are SNHLY and FYNNEI. The CDR3 has 14 amino acids. With a J-beta primer mix and a sample-barcoded 5' primer, a second PCR ran about 7 to 12 cycles. A template-switch adaptor with 12 random nucleotides tagged each cDNA molecule. TCRdb itself ran the 5' RACE reads through MiXCR, one entry per CDR3 protein. The sample carries roughly 800,000 distinct CDR3 sequences, about 62% recorded once. The study drew donors from healthy Caucasian individuals in Russia aged roughly 6 to 95. Each sample gave at least 6.5 million isolated PBMCs.

The sequence was obtained from a man between 25 and 39 years old in good health. The chain recombines TRBV2 with TRBJ2-1; D remains ambiguous. Sequencing was done on a sample of blood. CDR3 loop: CASSVLTTWNEQFF. CDR3 DNA sequence: TGTGCCAGCAGTGTTCTCACAACGTGGAATGAGCAGTTCTTC.